Sequencing of this T cell receptor (beta chain) was carried out in a study of beta chain features in type 1 diabetes. Study-wide findings and caveats: Across all four CD4+ subsets, people with type 1 diabetes showed modestly shorter TCRB CDR3s.

Expressed TCRB transcripts were sequenced because the entire RNA isolate underwent reverse transcription. Only in-frame clones appear in the TCRdb table, and some are missing; sequencing was by immunoSEQ multiplex PCR. The data show hundreds of thousands of clones, with 15% seen just once and roughly 0.015% held by the top ten. CDR3 length: 16 amino acids. The germline gives CDR1 LGHNA, CDR2 YNFKEQ. Trimming removed 0 bases from V and 8 bases from J; junction bases left unmatched: 9. About this clone: Its target is unknown.

V gene TRBV4-2 combines with J gene TRBJ2-1; 8 nucleotides align to TRBD2. The TCR comes from a young man with type 1 diabetes. Sequenced: naive CD4+ T cells from blood. For the CDR3, the DNA is TGTGCCAGCAGCCAAGACCGAGGCGGGAGGTTCGATGAGCAGTTCTTC. Its translation: CASSQDRGGRFDEQFF.